The 26 T cell receptor beta chains given below trace back to one sample, sequenced in a study of T cell repertoires in cytomegalovirus infection. TCRdb recomputed calls from the reads with MiXCR, one row per CDR3 protein. The sample holds approximately 170,000 distinct CDR3 sequences; 17% are singletons and the top ten take around 20%. Sequencing was done on a sample of CD8+ T cells from PBMCs. The receptors stem from a human donor in good health (CMV status not recorded). Some clones in this sample may be carry-over from other donors' samples.

This clonotype was picked up many times. The chain is built from TRBV7-9 and TRBJ2-2; tentatively, D is TRBD2 (5 bases). The CDR3 covers 15 residues. Germline V gives CDR1 SEHNR, CDR2 FQNEAQ (reference sequence). V was pared by 11 bases and J by 0 bases, with 16 bases between. The CDR3 loop reads CALPRVDTNTGELFF. The CDR3 coding sequence is TGTGCCCTCCCGCGGGTAGACACGAACACCGGGGAGCTGTTTTTT.

This clonotype was picked up a small number of times. This chain connects TRBV7-6 to TRBJ1-4; D ambiguous. Between the trimmed V and J ends, which lost 5 bases and 4 bases, there was a span of 8 bases. CDR1 is SGHVS, CDR2 FNYEAQ, per germline. CDR3 length: 13 residues. In DNA, the CDR3 is TGTGCCAGCAGCCCTAGGGTTAATGAAAAACTGTTTTTT. Translating gives CASSPRVNEKLFF. Filled out from reference TRBV7-6 and TRBJ1-4, the complete variable domain reads GAGVSQSPRYKVTKRGQDVALRCDPISGHVSLYWYRQALGQGPEFLTYFNYEAQQDKSGLPNDRFSAERPEGSISTLTIQRTEQRDSAMYRCASSPRVNEKLFFGSGTQLSVL.

This clonotype was counted a few times. The J gene is TRBJ2-4, the V gene TRBV6-4; D unclear. Germline V gene sequence: CDR1 MRHNA, CDR2 SNTAGT. V was cut by 3 bases and J by 0 bases, with 15 bases left in between. The CDR3 spans 17 residues. CDR3: CASSELVRLGAKNIQYF. The CDR3 nucleotides are TGTGCCAGCAGTGAACTCGTCAGGCTCGGAGCCAAAAACATTCAGTACTTC.

This clonotype was detected a few times. The CDR3 sequence is CASSSREGPGYGYTF. Written as DNA, the CDR3 is TGTGCCAGCAGCTCGCGGGAAGGTCCGGGCTATGGCTACACCTTC. The chain recombines TRBV7-2 with TRBJ1-2; D gene ambiguous. V lost 4 bases, J lost 4 bases, and 16 bases lay in between. This CDR3 region has 15 residues. Germline loops: CDR1 SGHTA, CDR2 FQGNSA.

V and J are TRBV28 and TRBJ2-1; 10 positions match TRBD2. Germline-derived CDR1 and CDR2 are MDHEN and SYDVKM. This CDR3 region has 18 residues. V was clipped by 2 bases and J by 4 bases; unmatched bases: 11. CDR3 protein: CASSLDILAGERYNEQFF. The CDR3 nucleotides are TGTGCCAGCAGTTTAGACATCCTAGCGGGAGAGCGTTACAATGAGCAGTTCTTC.

This clonotype was picked up a small number of times. The chain couples TRBV27 to TRBJ1-1; D is ambiguous. The CDR3 contains 13 residues. Germline CDR1 and CDR2: MNHEY and SMNVEV (reference sequence). The ends were cut back, 6 bases at V and 0 bases at J, with 8 bases in the middle. The CDR3: CASRLGLNTEAFF. CDR3 DNA: TGTGCCAGCAGGTTAGGACTGAACACTGAAGCTTTCTTT.

This clonotype was picked up a small number of times. This chain's CDR3 is CASRNFRIAGVETQYF. The DNA for the CDR3 is TGTGCCAGCAGGAACTTTCGGATAGCGGGAGTTGAGACCCAGTACTTC. The chain joins TRBV7-9 to TRBJ2-5; 9 bases fit TRBD2. The CDR3 sequence is 16 residues long. Germline V gives CDR1 SEHNR, CDR2 FQNEAQ (reference sequence). After removal of 6 bases from V and 5 bases from J, the junction contained 13 bases not matched to a gene.

The chain recombines TRBV6-2 or TRBV6-3 with TRBJ1-1, with a tentative D call TRBD1 (6 bases). From germline, CDR1 is MNHEY and CDR2 SVGEGT. Between the trimmed V and J ends, which lost 6 bases and 0 bases, there was a span of 8 bases. This CDR3 contains 13 residues. The CDR3, as DNA: TGTGCCAGCAGACAGGGATTGAACACTGAAGCTTTCTTT. This encodes CASRQGLNTEAFF.

This clonotype was observed a few times. The rearrangement uses TRBV6-5 and TRBJ1-6; D possibly corresponds to TRBD1 (5 bases). Germline V CDR1 and CDR2: MNHEY, SVGAGI. The CDR3 is made up of 15 amino acids. The germline V and J ends were trimmed by 0 bases and 6 bases, with 9 bases remaining between them. CDR3: CASSYSDSSNSPLHF. The CDR3 DNA reads as TGTGCCAGCAGTTACTCAGACAGTTCTAATTCACCCCTCCACTTT.

CDR3 loop: CASTEGEGSGYTF. Here the CDR3 DNA reads TGTGCCAGCACCGAGGGGGAGGGTAGCGGCTACACCTTC. The V call is TRBV7-9, the J call TRBJ1-2, with D possibly matching TRBD1 (6 bases). Germline CDR1 is SEHNR and CDR2 is FQNEAQ (reference sequence). The CDR3 runs 13 residues. V lost 7 bases and J 8 bases, leaving 17 bases between the germline ends.

In its sample, this clonotype was seen a few times. This rearrangement joins TRBV6-2 or TRBV6-3 to TRBJ2-7; D possibly corresponds to TRBD1 (7 bases). Germline V lookup: CDR1 MNHEY, CDR2 SVGEGT. This CDR3 contains 13 residues. Trimming left V 5 bases short and J 7 bases short, with 15 bases between. CDR3 protein: CASSPTGAGEQYF. CDR3 sequence (DNA): TGTGCCAGCAGTCCAACAGGGGCGGGGGAGCAGTACTTC.

The CDR3 loop reads CAISESVQQAYEQYF. The CDR3 coding sequence is TGTGCCATCAGTGAGTCGGTACAGCAGGCCTACGAGCAGTACTTC. The gene calls are TRBV10-3 and TRBJ2-7; no definite D call. The ends were cut back, 0 bases at V and 2 bases at J, with 11 bases in the middle. CDR3 length: 15 amino acids. Germline CDR1 and CDR2: ENHRY and SYGVKD.

This clonotype came up a few times. The rearrangement links TRBV4-1 to TRBJ2-7; D not certain. This CDR3 comprises 17 residues. Germline values: CDR1 MGHRA, CDR2 YSYEKL. Between the trimmed V and J ends, which lost 4 bases and 5 bases, there was a span of 24 bases. CDR3 in DNA: TGCGCCAGCAGCCTAGCAGCCGATTTCAAGGGTGGTAACGAGCAGTACTTC. Translated: CASSLAADFKGGNEQYF.

The chain uses TRBV5-4 and TRBJ2-1; D is possibly TRBD2 (5 bases). The V gene lost 5 bases and the J gene lost 0 bases, with 12 bases spanning the gap. This CDR3 contains 15 residues. Germline lookup yields CDR1 SGHNT and CDR2 YYREEE (reference sequence). The CDR3: CASSPDFLSYNEQFF. CDR3 bases: TGTGCCAGCAGTCCGGACTTTCTCTCCTACAATGAGCAGTTCTTC.

In this sample, this clonotype turned up a few times. The rearrangement uses TRBV29-1 and TRBJ2-7; D may correspond to TRBD1 or TRBD2 (6 bases each). Per germline, CDR1 SQVTM and CDR2 ANQGSEA. The V end was cut by 2 bases, the J end by 4 bases, with 12 bases between. This CDR3 has 13 amino acids. CDR3 sequence: CSVEFGGQYEQYF. CDR3 bases: TGCAGCGTTGAATTTGGGGGGCAGTACGAGCAGTACTTC.

The gene calls are TRBV7-2 and TRBJ2-3, with 9 bases aligning to TRBD2. CDR1 and CDR2 from the germline V gene are SGHTA and FQGNSA. The CDR3 contains 16 residues. V lost 3 bases to trimming and J lost 1 base; unmatched junction nucleotides: 5. The CDR3 nucleotides are TGTGCCAGCAGCTTCACCTTAGCGGGGGGCACAGATACGCAGTATTTT. It specifies CASSFTLAGGTDTQYF.

This rearrangement joins TRBV7-2 to TRBJ2-7; no firm D call. Trimming stripped 5 bases from V and 5 bases from J, with 10 bases between. CDR3 length: 12 residues. Looked up from germline, CDR1 is SGHTA and CDR2 is FQGNSA. In DNA, the CDR3 is TGTGCCAGCAGCCCCGGGTCAGACGAGCAGTACTTC. Its translation: CASSPGSDEQYF. Full variable domain (rest looked up from reference TRBV7-2 and TRBJ2-7): GAGVSQSPSNKVTEKGKDVELRCDPISGHTALYWYRQSLGQGLEFLIYFQGNSAPDKSGLPSDRFSAERTGGSVSTLTIQRTQQEDSAVYLCASSPGSDEQYFGPGTRLTVT.

The chain couples TRBV2 to TRBJ1-4; D is possibly TRBD1 (6 bases). V lost 6 bases, J lost 6 bases, and 11 bases lay in between. Germline V gives CDR1 SNHLY, CDR2 FYNNEI. The CDR3 covers 13 residues. The CDR3 nucleotides are TGTGCCAGCAGCCACAGGGCCTATGAAAAACTGTTTTTT. It specifies CASSHRAYEKLFF.

This clonotype has just a few counts. The J gene is TRBJ2-4, the V gene TRBV7-2; tentatively, D is TRBD1 (6 bases). The germline V gene has CDR1 SGHTA and CDR2 FQGNSA. This CDR3 is built from 15 residues. Trimming removed 5 bases at V and 5 bases at J, with 16 bases between. CDR3 sequence: CASSAPAQGENIQYF. The CDR3 nucleotides are TGTGCCAGCAGCGCCCCGGCACAGGGTGAAAACATTCAGTACTTC.

This clonotype appeared a few times. The genes are TRBV28 and TRBJ1-1, with D tentatively TRBD1 (6 bases). This CDR3 comprises 13 residues. The germline V gene has CDR1 MDHEN and CDR2 SYDVKM. The V end lost 6 bases, the J end lost 8 bases, and 16 bases lay between the germline ends. CDR3 sequence: CASSPWTAVEAFF. CDR3 in DNA: TGTGCCAGCAGCCCATGGACAGCCGTAGAAGCTTTCTTT.

The gene calls are TRBV4-2 and TRBJ2-1; no reliable D call. CDR3 size: 17 residues. V was shortened by 0 bases and J by 2 bases, with 14 bases between the two germline ends. Germline V CDR1 and CDR2: LGHNA, YNFKEQ. The CDR3 coding sequence is TGTGCCAGCAGCCAAGATGGTTCCGGGCCAACCTACAATGAGCAGTTCTTC. Residues: CASSQDGSGPTYNEQFF.

The chain combines TRBV11-2 with TRBJ2-7; D assignment may be TRBD1 or TRBD2 (6 bases each). V shed 2 bases and J shed 5 bases, with 16 bases lying between them. Germline CDR1 is SGHAT and CDR2 is FQNNGV. CDR3 length: 15 amino acids. The CDR3 DNA follows: TGTGCCAGCAGCTTATGGCGGAGGGGGTTCCACGAGCAGTACTTC. This codes for CASSLWRRGFHEQYF.

The chain is built from TRBV7-2 and TRBJ2-7; D possibly corresponds to TRBD2 (6 bases). The V gene lost 6 bases and the J gene lost 3 bases, with 12 bases spanning the gap. Germline V gene data show CDR1 as SGHTA and CDR2 as FQGNSA. CDR3 size: 13 residues. The CDR3 region has the DNA TGTGCCAGCAGTCCCCTAGCGCTCTACGAGCAGTACTTC. It specifies CASSPLALYEQYF.

This clonotype was seen a few times. The chain joins TRBV7-2 to TRBJ2-5; 7 bases are shared with TRBD1. Germline assignment: CDR1 SGHTA and CDR2 FQGNSA. CDR3 length: 18 residues. The V gene end was trimmed by 10 bases and the J gene end by 4 bases; junction bases not matched to a gene: 24. The CDR3 loop reads CATLLVGGQVVVGETQYF. CDR3 nucleotide sequence: TGTGCCACCCTCTTAGTCGGAGGACAGGTCGTTGTGGGAGAGACCCAGTACTTC.

The V call is TRBV5-4, the J call TRBJ1-1; 8 positions match TRBD1. V lost 0 bases and J lost 0; bases outside the gene matches: 7. Per the germline V gene, CDR1 is SGHNT and CDR2 is YYREEE (reference sequence). There are 17 residues in the CDR3. CDR3: CASSLDVGQGMNTEAFF. The CDR3 DNA sequence: TGTGCCAGCAGCTTGGACGTAGGACAGGGCATGAACACTGAAGCTTTCTTT.

The chain carries TRBV7-9 and TRBJ2-7; 7 positions match TRBD1. With V trimmed by 6 bases and J by 3 bases, 11 bases remained unmatched. Germline V gene lookup returns CDR1 SEHNR and CDR2 FQNEAQ (reference sequence). This CDR3 is 15 amino acids long. The CDR3 is CASSRSGGRNYEQYF. CDR3 coding DNA: TGTGCCAGCAGTCGCTCAGGGGGAAGGAACTACGAGCAGTACTTC.